This TCR beta chain was sequenced during a study of blood T cells in healthy people across ages. Many counts were recorded for this clonotype. V shed 5 bases and J 3 bases; nucleotides not matched to a gene: 7. Germline V lookup: CDR1 SGHTA, CDR2 FQGNSA. This CDR3 has 15 amino acids. With a J-beta primer mix and a sample-barcoded 5' primer, a second PCR ran about 7 to 12 cycles. TCRdb reprocessed the 5' RACE reads via MiXCR and lists one record per CDR3 protein. The data hold about 930,000 distinct CDR3 sequences, with around 29% observed a single time. These data also formed part of another study, on T cells of mothers and their children.

The chain recombines TRBV7-2 with TRBJ2-4; TRBD1 matches 7 bases. The origin of this receptor is a woman in her thirties or forties in good health. Sequenced input: blood. The CDR3 sequence: CASSLQGIDKNIQYF. The CDR3 DNA sequence: TGTGCCAGCAGCCTACAGGGGATTGACAAAAACATTCAGTACTTC.